The 32 T cell receptor beta chains below were found in one sample sequenced in a study of blood T cell repertoires in COVID-19. The protocol was immunoSEQ multiplex PCR, while the TCRdb copy is restricted to in-frame clones and leaves out a portion. The sample includes 90,000 to 130,000 clones, 87% seen only once; the top ten take 4% to 5.5%. The sample consisted of peripheral blood. The source of these receptors is a human donor in a cohort sampled during active COVID-19.

This chain links TRBV29-1 with TRBJ2-5; D call uncertain. V was cut by 3 bases and J by 5 bases, with 10 bases left in between. In germline, CDR1 is SQVTM, CDR2 ANQGSEA. This CDR3 is built from 12 residues. The CDR3 is CSVDPRSETQYF. As DNA, the CDR3 is TGCAGCGTTGATCCCCGGTCGGAGACCCAGTACTTC. The whole variable domain, remainder taken from reference TRBV29-1 and TRBJ2-5, is SAVISQKPSRDICQRGTSLTIQCQVDSQVTMMFWYRQQPGQSLTLIATANQGSEATYESGFVIDKFPISRPNLTFSTLTVSNMSPEDSSIYLCSVDPRSETQYFGPGTRLLVL.

This chain uses TRBV19 with TRBJ2-3; the match to TRBD2 covers 9 bases. From germline, CDR1 is LNHDA and CDR2 SQIVND (reference sequence). The CDR3 runs to 18 residues. Trimming cost V 3 bases and J 2 bases; bases outside gene matches: 12. DNA for the CDR3: TGTGCCAGTAGTATTAGCGGGAGAGCGGGTCAGGCCACAGATACGCAGTATTTT. It is translated as CASSISGRAGQATDTQYF.

The rearrangement uses TRBV7-9 and TRBJ2-7; a weak D match, TRBD2 (5 bases). This CDR3 region has 12 residues. Between the trimmed V and J ends, which lost 3 bases and 7 bases, there was a span of 10 bases. CDR1 and CDR2 from the germline V gene are SEHNR and FQNEAQ (reference sequence). The CDR3 DNA reads TGTGCCAGCAGCTTTCGACCGGGGGAGCAGTACTTC. The encoded protein is CASSFRPGEQYF.

The chain employs TRBV3-1 (or the pseudogene TRBV3-2) and TRBJ2-5; D remains unclear. V was trimmed by 0 bases and J by 5 bases, leaving 7 bases between them. There are 13 residues in the CDR3. CDR1 and CDR2 (germline): LGHDT, YNNKEL (reference sequence). CDR3 region: CASSQDRLETQYF. CDR3 nucleotides: TGTGCCAGCAGCCAAGACAGGCTTGAGACCCAGTACTTC.

The chain joins TRBV3-1 (or the pseudogene TRBV3-2) to TRBJ2-5; D is uncertain. Germline assignment: CDR1 LGHDT and CDR2 YNNKEL (reference sequence). The CDR3 extends over 14 amino acids. Deletions cut 0 bases from V and 2 bases from J, with 7 bases between. The CDR3 protein is CASSQEVTQETQYF. The CDR3 nucleotides are TGTGCCAGCAGCCAAGAGGTGACTCAAGAGACCCAGTACTTC.

The table lists this clone with a few counts. The CDR3 protein is CASSYPGRVGDTQYF. The CDR3 nucleotides read TGTGCCAGCAGTTACCCGGGGAGGGTGGGGGATACGCAGTATTTT. The chain uses TRBV6-6 and TRBJ2-3, with TRBD2 identical over 7 bases. Germline V gives CDR1 MNHNY, CDR2 SVGAGI (reference sequence). The CDR3 extends over 15 amino acids. Unmatched junction bases numbered 8, after V lost 2 bases and J lost 6 bases.

This clone occurred a few times. The chain combines TRBV6-2 or TRBV6-3 with TRBJ1-5; D is possibly TRBD1 (6 bases). The CDR3 covers 17 residues. Trimming took 4 bases from V and 2 from J, leaving 18 bases between them. Germline lookup yields CDR1 MNHEY and CDR2 SVGEGT. CDR3 sequence: CASSSPPRGGGNQPQHF. In nucleotides, the CDR3 is TGTGCCAGCAGTTCTCCCCCCAGGGGCGGTGGCAATCAGCCCCAGCATTTT.

The rearrangement links TRBV4-3 to TRBJ2-3; TRBD2 aligns across 8 bases. The CDR3 is 17 residues long. CDR1 and CDR2 from the germline V gene are LGHNA and YSLEER. With V trimmed by 0 bases and J by 5 bases, 10 bases remained unmatched. In DNA, the CDR3 is TGCGCCAGCAGCCAAGATATGACGGGAGGGCCTCAAGATACGCAGTATTTT. Residues: CASSQDMTGGPQDTQYF.

The chain combines TRBV5-4 with TRBJ1-2, with D possibly matching TRBD1 (6 bases). In germline, CDR1 is SGHNT, CDR2 YYREEE (reference sequence). The CDR3 runs 15 residues. The germline V and J ends were trimmed by 4 bases and 7 bases, with 20 bases remaining between them. The CDR3 reads CASSHDFTGTTGYTF. The CDR3 DNA is TGTGCCAGCAGCCACGATTTTACAGGGACGACTGGCTACACCTTC.

This clone was detected only once. CDR3 DNA: TGTGCCAGCAGCTTTGGGGCGGGGTCAGAGACCCAGTACTTC. As protein: CASSFGAGSETQYF. V gene TRBV11-3 combines with J gene TRBJ2-5; TRBD2 might be the D (6 bases). Germline V gene data show CDR1 as SGHNT and CDR2 as YENEEA. V lost 3 bases to trimming and J lost 4 bases, with 12 bases between them. CDR3 length: 14 residues.

The chain carries TRBV15 and TRBJ2-7; 10 nucleotides align to TRBD2. Per the germline V gene, CDR1 is LNHNV and CDR2 is YYDKDF (reference sequence). V gave up 0 bases and J gave up 4 bases; unmatched junction bases: 6. This CDR3 region has 16 residues. For the CDR3, the DNA is TGTGCCACCAGCAGAGATCGGGCTAGCGGGAGATACGAGCAGTACTTC. Its protein product is CATSRDRASGRYEQYF.

V and J are TRBV29-1 and TRBJ2-7, with 8 bases matching TRBD1. Germline loops: CDR1 SQVTM, CDR2 ANQGSEA. Trimming cost V 1 base and J 2 bases; bases outside gene matches: 7. The CDR3 extends over 15 amino acids. CDR3 bases: TGCAGCGTTGAAGGAGCCGGGACAGGACCCTACGAGCAGTACTTC. This gives the protein CSVEGAGTGPYEQYF.

V usage is TRBV5-4 and J usage is TRBJ2-5; 8 bases agree with TRBD2. The germline CDR1 and CDR2 sequences are SGHNT and YYREEE (reference sequence). This CDR3 comprises 15 residues. V shed 3 bases and J 2 bases; nucleotides not matched to a gene: 6. CDR3 sequence reads: CASSSGTRLQETQYF. The CDR3 region has the DNA TGTGCCAGCAGCTCCGGGACTAGACTTCAAGAGACCCAGTACTTC.

The chain joins TRBV28 to TRBJ2-3, with D possibly being TRBD2 (5 bases). Trimming left V 2 bases short and J 2 bases short, with 11 bases between. The CDR3 loop spans 15 amino acids. Per germline, CDR1 MDHEN and CDR2 SYDVKM. CDR3 nucleotides: TGTGCCAGCAGTTTAATCGGACTCAACACAGATACGCAGTATTTT. Encoded protein: CASSLIGLNTDTQYF.

The chain uses TRBV5-1 and TRBJ1-4; 7 bases match TRBD1. The J segment lost 0 bases and the V segment lost 3 bases, leaving 5 bases of the junction unmatched. This CDR3 has 16 residues. Germline CDR1 reads SGHRS; CDR2 reads YFSETQ. CDR3 sequence: CASSWWDSATNEKLFF. CDR3 DNA: TGCGCCAGCAGCTGGTGGGACAGTGCAACTAATGAAAAACTGTTTTTT.

The V call is TRBV9, the J call TRBJ2-3, with TRBD2 identical over 11 bases. Germline V lookup: CDR1 SGDLS, CDR2 YYNGEE. V was clipped by 4 bases and J by 2 bases; unmatched bases: 12. The CDR3 runs to 18 residues. CDR3 in amino acids: CASSTGLAGGSFTDTQYF. DNA for the CDR3: TGTGCCAGCAGCACAGGACTAGCGGGCGGATCTTTCACAGATACGCAGTATTTT.

The chain carries TRBV5-6 and TRBJ1-6; D gene ambiguous. This CDR3 comprises 12 residues. From germline, CDR1 is SGHDT and CDR2 YYEEEE. V lost 2 bases, J lost 8 bases, and 5 bases lay in between. The CDR3 spells CASSLRDSPLHF. In DNA form, the CDR3 reads TGTGCCAGCAGCTTACGGGATTCACCCCTCCACTTT.

The rearrangement links TRBV27 to TRBJ1-6; D uncertain. Trimming cost V 6 bases and J 5 bases, with 17 bases left between them. Germline CDR1 reads MNHEY; CDR2 reads SMNVEV (reference sequence). This CDR3 spans 16 amino acids. For the CDR3, the DNA is TGTGCCAGCAGCCCCGCCGCAATACGCGATAATTCACCCCTCCACTTT. Amino acids: CASSPAAIRDNSPLHF.

This clone was recorded once. V gene TRBV7-9 combines with J gene TRBJ1-3; D unresolved. From germline, CDR1 is SEHNR and CDR2 FQNEAQ (reference sequence). With 5 bases removed from V and 4 bases from J, the gap between germline ends came to 9 bases. This CDR3 region has 13 residues. The CDR3 is CASSQNSGNTIYF. The CDR3 DNA sequence: TGTGCCAGCAGCCAAAACAGCGGAAACACCATATATTTT.

The V call is TRBV6-4, the J call TRBJ1-1; a weak D match, TRBD1 (5 bases). This CDR3 spans 13 amino acids. Germline assignment: CDR1 MRHNA and CDR2 SNTAGT. Trimming removed 4 bases at V and 0 bases at J, with 6 bases between. CDR3 DNA: TGTGCCAGCAGTGCGGGGGTGAACACTGAAGCTTTCTTT. It is translated as CASSAGVNTEAFF.

The genes are TRBV5-1 and TRBJ1-2, with 9 bases lining up with TRBD1. Unmatched junction bases numbered 4, after V lost 4 bases and J lost 6 bases. The CDR3 contains 13 residues. Germline V gene sequence: CDR1 SGHRS, CDR2 YFSETQ. The CDR3 DNA follows: TGCGCCAGCAGCAAACAGGGGGCGGATGGCTACACCTTC. Translating gives CASSKQGADGYTF. The variable domain in full, with the rest retrieved from reference TRBV5-1 and TRBJ1-2, is KAGVTQTPRYLIKTRGQQVTLSCSPISGHRSVSWYQQTPGQGLQFLFEYFSETQRNKGNFPGRFSGRQFSNSRSEMNVSTLELGDSALYLCASSKQGADGYTFGSGTRLTVV.

This clone was counted once. The chain links TRBV4-3 to TRBJ2-5, with 8 bases lining up with TRBD1. CDR1 is LGHNA, CDR2 YSLEER, per germline. J gave up 2 bases and V 2 bases, and 10 bases lay outside the gene matches. The CDR3 is made up of 17 amino acids. CDR3 nucleotides: TGCGCCAGCAGCCAATGGGGCAGGGGGCAACAACAAGAGACCCAGTACTTC. Amino acid sequence: CASSQWGRGQQQETQYF.

The rearrangement joins TRBV5-4 to TRBJ2-7; a possible D gene is TRBD2 (6 bases). CDR1 SGHNT and CDR2 YYREEE come from the germline V gene (reference sequence). The CDR3 runs 16 residues. V lost 5 bases and J 2 bases, leaving 20 bases between the germline ends. The CDR3 nucleotides are TGTGCCAGCAGATATACCGGGCGGGGTATCACCTACGAGCAGTACTTC. This encodes CASRYTGRGITYEQYF. Complete variable domain (other parts from reference TRBV5-4 and TRBJ2-7): ETGVTQSPTHLIKTRGQQVTLRCSSQSGHNTVSWYQQALGQGPQFIFQYYREEENGRGNFPPRFSGLQFPNYSSELNVNALELDDSALYLCASRYTGRGITYEQYFGPGTRLTVT.

This clone was counted a single time. The chain employs TRBV9 and TRBJ2-5, with D possibly being TRBD1 (5 bases). The CDR3 runs 16 residues. Trimming shortened V by 0 bases and J by 2 bases, and 14 bases separated the two germline ends. CDR1 SGDLS and CDR2 YYNGEE come from the germline V gene. CDR3 sequence reads: CASSVGIRATQETQYF. CDR3 bases: TGTGCCAGCAGCGTAGGGATCAGGGCCACTCAAGAGACCCAGTACTTC.

The V gene is TRBV11-3, the J gene TRBJ2-7; D may be TRBD2 (6 bases). Germline CDR1 reads SGHNT; CDR2 reads YENEEA. V was trimmed by 6 bases and J by 2 bases, leaving 11 bases between them. The CDR3 contains 13 residues. The CDR3 DNA reads as TGTGCCAGCAGTAACCGCGGGGCCTACGAGCAGTACTTC. Translated, it gives CASSNRGAYEQYF.

The J gene is TRBJ2-7, the V gene TRBV19, with 10 bases identical to TRBD2. Looked up from germline, CDR1 is LNHDA and CDR2 is SQIVND (reference sequence). V shed 5 bases and J 5 bases; nucleotides not matched to a gene: 6. This CDR3 contains 14 residues. The chain's CDR3 is CASSPGLASNEQYF. CDR3 coding DNA: TGTGCCAGTAGTCCGGGACTAGCGAGTAACGAGCAGTACTTC.

The J gene is TRBJ1-2, the V gene TRBV29-1; D might be TRBD1 (6 bases). This CDR3 spans 15 amino acids. The V end was cut by 4 bases, the J end by 8 bases, with 23 bases between. Germline V lookup: CDR1 SQVTM, CDR2 ANQGSEA. CDR3 residues: CSVGTGSRTSGGYTF. The CDR3, as DNA: TGCAGCGTTGGTACAGGGTCAAGAACTTCGGGCGGCTACACCTTC.

J is TRBJ1-6 and V is TRBV27, with 7 bases identical to TRBD1. V gave up 5 bases and J gave up 9 bases; unmatched junction bases: 10. Germline V lookup: CDR1 MNHEY, CDR2 SMNVEV (reference sequence). The CDR3 has 15 amino acids. CDR3 loop: CASSLQGVGGSPLHF. As DNA, the CDR3 is TGTGCCAGCAGTCTGCAGGGGGTCGGTGGTTCACCCCTCCACTTT.

Concerning this clone: This specimen includes other DNA sequences encoding the same CDR3. The V gene is TRBV12-3 or TRBV12-4, the J gene TRBJ1-1; maybe TRBD1 (5 bases). CDR3 length: 13 residues. Trimming pared 6 bases from V and 1 base from J, leaving 9 bases between. The CDR3 DNA follows: TGTGCCAGCAGCCCCCAGGGGAACACTGAAGCTTTCTTT. Protein product: CASSPQGNTEAFF.

The chain couples TRBV4-2 to TRBJ2-7; TRBD1 agrees at 7 bases. The CDR3 extends over 16 amino acids. Germline V gives CDR1 LGHNA, CDR2 YNFKEQ. V lost 1 base, J lost 2 bases, and 8 bases stayed unmatched. The chain's CDR3 is CASSQVASGTAYEQYF. CDR3 nucleotides: TGTGCCAGCAGCCAAGTGGCTTCCGGGACAGCCTACGAGCAGTACTTC.

The V gene is TRBV28, the J gene TRBJ1-1, with 9 bases matching TRBD1. CDR1 is MDHEN, CDR2 SYDVKM, per germline. This CDR3 is 18 amino acids long. V dropped 4 bases and J dropped 0; count of bases not matched to a gene: 12. CDR3 sequence: CASSSFRTGTGMNTEAFF. CDR3 sequence (DNA): TGTGCCAGCAGTTCTTTTCGTACCGGGACAGGGATGAACACTGAAGCTTTCTTT.

The gene calls are TRBV30 and TRBJ2-4; TRBD1 might be the D (5 bases). CDR1 and CDR2 (germline): GTSNPN, SVGIG (reference sequence). V was shortened by 1 base and J by 3 bases, with 19 bases between the two germline ends. The CDR3 is 17 amino acids. CDR3 nucleotide sequence: TGTGCCTGGAGTGCACAGGCTCCTGACTGGGGCAAAAACATTCAGTACTTC. Translation gives CAWSAQAPDWGKNIQYF.